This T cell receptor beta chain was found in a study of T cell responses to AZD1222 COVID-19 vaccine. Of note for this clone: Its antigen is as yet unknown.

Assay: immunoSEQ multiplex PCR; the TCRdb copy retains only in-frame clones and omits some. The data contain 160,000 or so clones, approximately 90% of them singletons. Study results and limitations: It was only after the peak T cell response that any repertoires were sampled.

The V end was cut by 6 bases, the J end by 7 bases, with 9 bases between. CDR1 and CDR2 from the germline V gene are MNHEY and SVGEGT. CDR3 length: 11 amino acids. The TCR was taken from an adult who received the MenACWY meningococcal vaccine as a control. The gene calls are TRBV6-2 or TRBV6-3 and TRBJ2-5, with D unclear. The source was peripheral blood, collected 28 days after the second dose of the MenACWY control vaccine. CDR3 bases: TGTGCCAGCAGCTCCCTGGGGACCCAGTACTTC. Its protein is CASSSLGTQYF.